This TCR beta chain stems from a study of blood T cell repertoires in COVID-19. Authors' analysis steps: How many nucleated cells were present was estimated from reference gene primer amplification. Generated by immunoSEQ multiplex PCR, the TCRdb table keeps only in-frame clones and is missing some. V and J calls plus clone size are reproduced from that table; the DNA served to infer D and trimming. The table lists about 400,000 clones, nearly 90% of them singletons. The germline gives CDR1 WSHSY, CDR2 SAAADI. J was trimmed by 1 base and V by 6 bases; bases with no gene match: 7. CDR3 length equals 15 residues.

J is TRBJ2-3 and V is TRBV10-2, with 7 bases matching TRBD2. This sequence was found in a woman in her forties with acute COVID-19. Specimen: PBMCs or T cells enriched from blood (not recorded which). CDR3 in DNA: TGCGCCAGCAGCTCTAAGGGGAGGGGCACAGATACGCAGTATTTT. Translation gives CASSSKGRGTDTQYF.